The clone carrying this T cell receptor (beta chain) has just a few counts. Its antigen remains unknown. TCRdb's table, derived via immunoSEQ multiplex PCR, lists solely in-frame clones and lacks some. The data show around 30,000 clones, about nine tenths seen once. The data were obtained in a study of T cells after posttransplantation cyclophosphamide. Study conclusions and caveats: Tissue-infiltrating T cells from skin or gut overlapped little with blood T cells. After PTCy, TRB diversity resembled that of CNI/methotrexate controls. Later post-transplant blood repertoires were often dominated by donor CD8+ memory clones.

The sample was PBMCs. The clonotype comes from a man aged 45-65 years.

The CDR3 loop is CAHRTGGEKLFF. The CDR3, as DNA: TGTGCCCACAGGACAGGGGGCGAAAAACTGTTTTTT. The V gene is TRBV28, the J gene TRBJ1-4, with TRBD1 identical over 11 bases. V lost 11 bases and J lost 8; bases outside the gene matches: 4. Germline V gene sequence: CDR1 MDHEN, CDR2 SYDVKM. The CDR3 sequence is 12 residues long.